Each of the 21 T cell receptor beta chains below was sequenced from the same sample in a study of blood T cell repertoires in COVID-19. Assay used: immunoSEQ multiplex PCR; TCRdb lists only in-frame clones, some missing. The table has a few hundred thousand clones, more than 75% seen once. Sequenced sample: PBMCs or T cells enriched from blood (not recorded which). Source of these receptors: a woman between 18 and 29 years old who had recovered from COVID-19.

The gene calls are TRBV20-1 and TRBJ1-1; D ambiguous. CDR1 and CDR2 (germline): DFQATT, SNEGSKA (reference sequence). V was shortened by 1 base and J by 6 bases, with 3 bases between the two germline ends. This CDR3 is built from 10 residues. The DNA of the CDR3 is TGCAGTGCTAGAGTCTCTGAAGCTTTCTTT. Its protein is CSARVSEAFF.

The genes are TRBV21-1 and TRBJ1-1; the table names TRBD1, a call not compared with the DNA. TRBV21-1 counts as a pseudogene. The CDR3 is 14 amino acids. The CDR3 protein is CASSKGQRSTEAFF. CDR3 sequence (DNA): TGTGCCAGCAGCAAGGGACAGAGGAGCACTGAAGCTTTCTTT.

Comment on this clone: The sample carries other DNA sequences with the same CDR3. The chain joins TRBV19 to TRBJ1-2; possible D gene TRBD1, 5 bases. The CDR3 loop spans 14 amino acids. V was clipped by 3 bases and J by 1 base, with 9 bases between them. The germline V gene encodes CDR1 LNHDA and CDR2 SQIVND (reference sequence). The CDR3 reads CASSIDRGNYGYTF. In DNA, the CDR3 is TGTGCCAGTAGTATCGACAGAGGTAACTATGGCTACACCTTC.

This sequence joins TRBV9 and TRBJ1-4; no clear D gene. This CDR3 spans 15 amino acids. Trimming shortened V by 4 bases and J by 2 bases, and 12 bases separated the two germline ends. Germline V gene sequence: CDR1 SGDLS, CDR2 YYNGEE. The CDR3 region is CASSPSYGTNEKLFF. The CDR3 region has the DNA TGTGCCAGCAGCCCTTCGTACGGGACTAATGAAAAACTGTTTTTT. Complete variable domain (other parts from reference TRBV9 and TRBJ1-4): DSGVTQTPKHLITATGQRVTLRCSPRSGDLSVYWYQQSLDQGLQFLIQYYNGEERAKGNILERFSAQQFPDLHSELNLSSLELGDSALYFCASSPSYGTNEKLFFGSGTQLSVL.

The CDR3 region is CASSHRATEAFF. CDR3 nucleotides: TGTGCCAGCAGTCACAGAGCAACTGAAGCTTTCTTT. The chain joins TRBV12-3 or TRBV12-4 to TRBJ1-1; D gene unclear. CDR3 length: 12 residues. The V end lost 5 bases, the J end lost 5 bases, and 9 bases lay between the germline ends.

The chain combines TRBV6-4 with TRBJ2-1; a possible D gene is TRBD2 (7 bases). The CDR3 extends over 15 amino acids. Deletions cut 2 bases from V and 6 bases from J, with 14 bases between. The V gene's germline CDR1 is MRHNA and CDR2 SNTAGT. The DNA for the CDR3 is TGTGCCAGCAGTGACCCGGCGGGGGCGTCCAATGAGCAGTTCTTC. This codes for CASSDPAGASNEQFF.

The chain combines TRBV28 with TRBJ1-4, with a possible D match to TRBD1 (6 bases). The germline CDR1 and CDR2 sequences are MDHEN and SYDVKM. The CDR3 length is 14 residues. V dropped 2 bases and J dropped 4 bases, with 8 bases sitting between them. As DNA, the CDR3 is TGTGCCAGCAGTTTAGGGGACATTAATGAAAAACTGTTTTTT. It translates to CASSLGDINEKLFF.

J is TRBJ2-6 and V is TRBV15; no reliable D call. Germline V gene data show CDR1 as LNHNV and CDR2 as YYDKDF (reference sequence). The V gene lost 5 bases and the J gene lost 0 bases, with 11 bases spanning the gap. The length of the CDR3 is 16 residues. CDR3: CATSQNSRSGANVLTF. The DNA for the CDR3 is TGTGCCACCAGCCAAAACAGCCGCTCTGGGGCCAACGTCCTGACTTTC. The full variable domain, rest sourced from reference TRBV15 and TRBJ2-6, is DAMVIQNPRYQVTQFGKPVTLSCSQTLNHNVMYWYQQKSSQAPKLLFHYYDKDFNNEADTPDNFQSRRPNTSFCFLDIRSPGLGDTAMYLCATSQNSRSGANVLTFGAGSRLTVL.

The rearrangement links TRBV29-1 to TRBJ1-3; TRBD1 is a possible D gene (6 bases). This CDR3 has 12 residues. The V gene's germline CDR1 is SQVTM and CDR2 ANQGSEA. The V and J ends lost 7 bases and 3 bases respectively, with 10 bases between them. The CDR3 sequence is CSGQGSGNTIYF. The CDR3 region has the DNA TGCAGCGGGCAGGGGAGTGGAAACACCATATATTTT.

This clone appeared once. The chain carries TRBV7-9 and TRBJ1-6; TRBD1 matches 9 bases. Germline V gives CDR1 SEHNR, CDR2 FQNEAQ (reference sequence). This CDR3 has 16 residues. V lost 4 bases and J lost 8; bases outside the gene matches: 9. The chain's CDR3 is CASSSSGDRAHSPLHF. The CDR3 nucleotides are TGTGCCAGCAGCTCCTCGGGGGACAGGGCTCATTCACCCCTCCACTTT.

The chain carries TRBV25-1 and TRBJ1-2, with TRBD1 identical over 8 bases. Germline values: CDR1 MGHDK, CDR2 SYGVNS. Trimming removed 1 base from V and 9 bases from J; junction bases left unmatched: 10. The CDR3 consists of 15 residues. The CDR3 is CASSESPRGRMSYTF. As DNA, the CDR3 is TGTGCCAGCAGTGAATCCCCCAGGGGGCGGATGAGCTACACCTTC.

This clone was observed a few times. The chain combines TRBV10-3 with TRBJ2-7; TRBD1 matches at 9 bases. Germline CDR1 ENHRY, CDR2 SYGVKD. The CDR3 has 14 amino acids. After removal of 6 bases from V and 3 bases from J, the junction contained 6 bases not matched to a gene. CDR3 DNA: TGTGCCATCAGGCACGGACAGGGGAACTACGAGCAGTACTTC. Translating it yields CAIRHGQGNYEQYF.

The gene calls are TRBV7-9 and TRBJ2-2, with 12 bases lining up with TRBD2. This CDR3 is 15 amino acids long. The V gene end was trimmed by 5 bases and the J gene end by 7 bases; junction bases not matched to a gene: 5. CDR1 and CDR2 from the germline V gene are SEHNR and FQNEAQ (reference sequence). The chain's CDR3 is CASSASGGAGGELFF. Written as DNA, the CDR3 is TGTGCCAGCAGCGCTAGCGGGGGGGCCGGCGGGGAGCTGTTTTTT.

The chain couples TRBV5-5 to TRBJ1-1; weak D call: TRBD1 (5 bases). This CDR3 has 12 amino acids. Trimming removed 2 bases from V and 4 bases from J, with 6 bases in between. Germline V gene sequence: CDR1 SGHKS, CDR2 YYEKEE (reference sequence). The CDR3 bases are TGTGCCAGCAGCTTAAGGGGCACTGAAGCTTTCTTT. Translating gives CASSLRGTEAFF.

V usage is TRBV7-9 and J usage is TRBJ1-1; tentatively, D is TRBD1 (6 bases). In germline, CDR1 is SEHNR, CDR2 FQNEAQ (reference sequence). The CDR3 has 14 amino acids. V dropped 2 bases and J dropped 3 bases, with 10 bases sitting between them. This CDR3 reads CASSLTGKDTEAFF. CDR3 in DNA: TGTGCCAGCAGCTTAACAGGGAAGGACACTGAAGCTTTCTTT.

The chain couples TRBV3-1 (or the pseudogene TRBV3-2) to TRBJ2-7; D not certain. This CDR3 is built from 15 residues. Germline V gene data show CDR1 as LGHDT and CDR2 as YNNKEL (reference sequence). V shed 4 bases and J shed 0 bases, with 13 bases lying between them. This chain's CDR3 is CASSLRSIVSYEQYF. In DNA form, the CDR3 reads TGTGCCAGCAGCCTAAGGAGTATAGTCTCCTACGAGCAGTACTTC.

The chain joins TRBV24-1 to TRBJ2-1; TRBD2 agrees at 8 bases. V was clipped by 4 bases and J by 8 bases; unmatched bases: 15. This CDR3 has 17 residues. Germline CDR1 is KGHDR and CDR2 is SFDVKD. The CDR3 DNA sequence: TGTGCCACCAGTGACCGAGAAGGGGTAGCGGGATGGGATGAGCAGTTCTTC. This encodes CATSDREGVAGWDEQFF.

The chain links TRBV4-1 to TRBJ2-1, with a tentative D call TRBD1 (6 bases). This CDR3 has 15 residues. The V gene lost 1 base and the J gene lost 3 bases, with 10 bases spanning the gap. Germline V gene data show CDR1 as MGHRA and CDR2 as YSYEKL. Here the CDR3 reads CASSQVQGGYNEQFF. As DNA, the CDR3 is TGCGCCAGCAGCCAAGTACAGGGTGGCTACAATGAGCAGTTCTTC.

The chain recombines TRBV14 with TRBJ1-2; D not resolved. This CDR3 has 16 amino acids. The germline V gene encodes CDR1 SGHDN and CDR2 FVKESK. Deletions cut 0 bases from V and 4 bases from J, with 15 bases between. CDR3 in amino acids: CASSQDEAVAFYGYTF. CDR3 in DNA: TGTGCCAGCAGCCAAGATGAGGCAGTCGCCTTCTATGGCTACACCTTC.

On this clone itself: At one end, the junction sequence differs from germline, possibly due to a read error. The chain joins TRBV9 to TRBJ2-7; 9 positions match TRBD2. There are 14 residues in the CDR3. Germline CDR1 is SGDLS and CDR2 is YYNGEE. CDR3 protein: CASSPAGGPLEVSF. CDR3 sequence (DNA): TGTGCCAGCAGCCCCGCGGGGGGGCCTTTAGAAGTCTCCTTC.

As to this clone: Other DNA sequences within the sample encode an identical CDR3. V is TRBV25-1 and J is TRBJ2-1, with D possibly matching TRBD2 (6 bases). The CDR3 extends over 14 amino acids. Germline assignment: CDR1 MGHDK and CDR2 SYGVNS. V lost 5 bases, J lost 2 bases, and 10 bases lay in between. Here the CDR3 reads CASSLGGPYNEQFF. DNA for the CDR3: TGTGCCAGCAGTTTAGGAGGGCCCTACAATGAGCAGTTCTTC.